This T cell receptor beta chain was obtained from a study of shared clonotypes between healthy human individuals. V was pared by 3 bases and J by 6 bases, with 14 bases of the junction left unmatched. Germline values: CDR1 SGDLS, CDR2 YYNGEE. This CDR3 is built from 17 residues. The repertoire was sequenced with immunoSEQ multiplex PCR; TCRdb's copy has only in-frame clones and lacks some. This table has some 980,000 clones, 76% appearing once. Sequencing was performed on memory CD4+ T cells sorted from blood. Stated subset: CD45RA-negative fraction. The rearrangement joins TRBV9 to TRBJ1-4; 7 nucleotides line up with TRBD1. The TCR comes from a man aged 18 to 35 in good health. CDR3: CASSAQRPGQGDEKLFF. The CDR3 bases are TGTGCCAGCAGCGCCCAAAGGCCTGGCCAGGGGGATGAAAAACTGTTTTTT. The variable domain in full, completed from reference TRBV9 and TRBJ1-4, reads DSGVTQTPKHLITATGQRVTLRCSPRSGDLSVYWYQQSLDQGLQFLIQYYNGEERAKGNILERFSAQQFPDLHSELNLSSLELGDSALYFCASSAQRPGQGDEKLFFGSGTQLSVL.